These 8 T cell receptor beta chains came from one sample sequenced in a study of blood T cell repertoires in COVID-19. This table comes from immunoSEQ multiplex PCR, and its TCRdb copy is limited to in-frame clones, with some not included. Of 200,000 to 250,000 clones in the sample, roughly 80% were seen once. Sample: peripheral blood. These receptors were obtained from an elderly man with acute or convalescent COVID-19.

This chain uses TRBV6-5 with TRBJ2-3, with 11 bases fitting TRBD1. Germline CDR1 MNHEY, CDR2 SVGAGI. This CDR3 region has 15 residues. Trimming at V came to 4 bases and at J to 4 bases, leaving 4 bases not matched to a gene. The CDR3 coding sequence is TGTGCCAGCAGTTTGCGGACAGGGGGCCCAGATACGCAGTATTTT. It codes for CASSLRTGGPDTQYF.

V gene TRBV28 combines with J gene TRBJ2-7, with 9 bases lining up with TRBD1. Germline-derived CDR1 and CDR2 are MDHEN and SYDVKM. The CDR3 has 15 residues. With 6 bases clipped from V and 4 bases from J, the junction kept 10 bases outside the gene matches. The CDR3 DNA sequence: TGTGCCAGCAGACGGGACAGGGTCTCTAAGTACGAGCAGTACTTC. Translated, it gives CASRRDRVSKYEQYF.

This clone was seen ten or more times. This rearrangement joins TRBV6-5 to TRBJ2-7; 8 nucleotides line up with TRBD1. Germline V gene lookup returns CDR1 MNHEY and CDR2 SVGAGI. The CDR3 is made up of 16 amino acids. After removal of 0 bases from V and 1 base from J, the junction contained 5 bases not matched to a gene. CDR3 bases: TGTGCCAGCAGTTACTCGTTCTGGACAGGGTCCTACGAGCAGTACTTC. Its protein product is CASSYSFWTGSYEQYF.

The V call is TRBV5-4, the J call TRBJ2-2, with 8 positions matching TRBD1. The junction had 8 bases not matched to a gene; V was cut back by 4 bases and J by 6 bases. The length of the CDR3 is 15 residues. Germline CDR1 and CDR2: SGHNT and YYREEE (reference sequence). This CDR3 is CASSPRQGLAGELFF. The CDR3 DNA sequence: TGTGCCAGCAGCCCAAGACAGGGGTTGGCCGGGGAGCTGTTTTTT.

The rearrangement joins TRBV3-1 (or the pseudogene TRBV3-2) to TRBJ2-7, with TRBD2 identical over 7 bases. This CDR3 has 15 residues. CDR1 is LGHDT, CDR2 YNNKEL, per germline (reference sequence). The trim removed 1 base at V and 0 bases at J, leaving 3 bases unmatched. The CDR3 reads CASSQGRGDSYEQYF. The CDR3 DNA follows: TGTGCCAGCAGCCAAGGACGGGGGGACTCCTACGAGCAGTACTTC.

This rearrangement joins TRBV18 to TRBJ2-7, with 14 bases aligning to TRBD2. The CDR3 spans 17 residues. Germline CDR1 reads KGHSH; CDR2 reads LQKENI. V gave up 3 bases and J gave up 1 base; unmatched junction bases: 5. CDR3 loop: CASSPWTSGGSSYEQYF. CDR3 nucleotides: TGTGCCAGCTCACCTTGGACTAGCGGGGGGAGTTCCTACGAGCAGTACTTC.

The rearrangement joins TRBV2 to TRBJ1-4, with 7 bases lining up with TRBD1. The J segment lost 5 bases and the V segment lost 6 bases, leaving 3 bases of the junction unmatched. The germline gives CDR1 SNHLY, CDR2 FYNNEI. The CDR3 is 13 amino acids. As DNA, the CDR3 is TGTGCCAGCAGGGGACAGAACAATGAAAAACTGTTTTTT. It is translated as CASRGQNNEKLFF.

V usage is TRBV28 and J usage is TRBJ1-1; D is unclear. Trimming pared 7 bases from V and 1 base from J, leaving 4 bases between. CDR3 length: 11 residues. Germline CDR1 MDHEN, CDR2 SYDVKM. CDR3 protein: CASTQNTEAFF. Written as DNA, the CDR3 is TGTGCCAGCACCCAGAACACTGAAGCTTTCTTT.